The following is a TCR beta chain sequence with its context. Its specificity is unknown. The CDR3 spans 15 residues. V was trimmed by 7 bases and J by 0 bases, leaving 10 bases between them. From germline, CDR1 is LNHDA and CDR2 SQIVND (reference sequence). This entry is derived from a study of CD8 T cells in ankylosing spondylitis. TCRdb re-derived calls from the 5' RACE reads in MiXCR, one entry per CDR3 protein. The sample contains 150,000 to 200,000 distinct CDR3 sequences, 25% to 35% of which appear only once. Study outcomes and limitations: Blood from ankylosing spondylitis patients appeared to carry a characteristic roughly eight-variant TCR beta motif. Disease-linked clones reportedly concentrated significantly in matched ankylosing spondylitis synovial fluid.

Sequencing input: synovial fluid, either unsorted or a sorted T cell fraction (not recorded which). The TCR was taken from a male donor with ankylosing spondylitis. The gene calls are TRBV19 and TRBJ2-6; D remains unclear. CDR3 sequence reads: CASIPSGSGANVLTF. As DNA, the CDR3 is TGTGCCAGTATCCCCTCGGGCTCTGGGGCCAACGTCCTGACTTTC.